Each of the 32 T cell receptor beta chains below was sequenced from the same sample in a study of cytomegalovirus exposure and HLA in healthy donors. It was with 60 Vbeta and 13 Jbeta primers that the PCR ran. The method was immunoSEQ multiplex PCR; TCRdb's version includes in-frame clones alone and lacks a portion of them. The sample includes approximately 100,000 clones, about two thirds of them seen just once. Material for sequencing was PBMCs. The origin of the receptors is a man aged 50-59 years in good health and CMV-seronegative.

The chain uses TRBV15 and TRBJ1-1, with TRBD1 as a possible D gene (6 bases). The CDR3 contains 15 residues. The V gene's germline CDR1 is LNHNV and CDR2 YYDKDF (reference sequence). V was clipped by 3 bases and J by 0 bases, with 11 bases between them. CDR3: CATSRNRALNTEAFF. As DNA, the CDR3 is TGTGCCACCAGCAGGAACAGGGCGCTGAACACTGAAGCTTTCTTT.

The chain uses TRBV11-2 and TRBJ1-2; D is perhaps TRBD1 (5 bases). This CDR3 is 15 amino acids long. The ends were cut back, 0 bases at V and 1 base at J, with 9 bases in the middle. The germline gives CDR1 SGHAT, CDR2 FQNNGV. The CDR3 loop reads CASSLDQGSNYGYTF. CDR3 nucleotides: TGTGCCAGCAGCTTAGATCAGGGCAGTAACTATGGCTACACCTTC.

The sample holds a few counts of this clone. V usage is TRBV28 and J usage is TRBJ2-7, with D unresolved. CDR1 and CDR2 from the germline V gene are MDHEN and SYDVKM. This CDR3 spans 11 amino acids. The V end was cut by 5 bases, the J end by 7 bases, with 9 bases between. The chain's CDR3 is CASSPQTEQYF. The CDR3 region has the DNA TGTGCCAGCAGTCCACAGACGGAGCAGTACTTC.

The V and J genes are TRBV7-9 and TRBJ2-5, with 12 positions matching TRBD2. CDR1 is SEHNR, CDR2 FQNEAQ, per germline (reference sequence). J was trimmed by 3 bases and V by 2 bases; bases with no gene match: 13. The CDR3 consists of 19 residues. DNA for the CDR3: TGTGCCAGCAGCTTAAATTCCGGACTAGCGGGGAAAATTAAAGAGACCCAGTACTTC. This translates into CASSLNSGLAGKIKETQYF. The variable domain in full, with the rest retrieved from reference TRBV7-9 and TRBJ2-5, is DTGVSQNPRHKITKRGQNVTFRCDPISEHNRLYWYRQTLGQGPEFLTYFQNEAQLEKSRLLSDRFSAERPKGSFSTLEIQRTEQGDSAMYLCASSLNSGLAGKIKETQYFGPGTRLLVL.

The V and J genes are TRBV2 and TRBJ2-5; the D gene is possibly TRBD2 (5 bases). Per germline, CDR1 SNHLY and CDR2 FYNNEI. Trimming removed 8 bases from V and 2 bases from J, with 15 bases in between. The CDR3 has 14 amino acids. The CDR3 spells CASQLGVLQETQYF. CDR3 bases: TGTGCCAGCCAATTGGGAGTCTTACAAGAGACCCAGTACTTC.

This clone was seen a handful of times. V is TRBV19 and J is TRBJ2-1; unclear D gene. From germline, CDR1 is LNHDA and CDR2 SQIVND (reference sequence). The CDR3 runs to 13 residues. Trimming left V 4 bases short and J 10 bases short, with 14 bases between. CDR3 nucleotide sequence: TGTGCCAGTAGTAGCGCTAGACTTGAGGAGCAGTTCTTC. It is translated as CASSSARLEEQFF.

The chain is built from TRBV28 and TRBJ2-5; TRBD2 matches 7 bases. The DNA end is a closer match to TRBJ2-7, so the J assignment may be wrong. This CDR3 comprises 15 residues. Germline V gives CDR1 MDHEN, CDR2 SYDVKM. The CDR3 DNA is TGTGCCAGCAGTTTAATGCGGGGGAATTCCTACGAGCAGTACTTC. Translating gives CASSLMRGNSYEQYF.

The chain recombines TRBV9 with TRBJ1-6; 8 bases are a match to TRBD1. The J segment lost 6 bases and the V segment lost 4 bases, leaving 6 bases of the junction unmatched. CDR3 length: 15 amino acids. Germline-derived CDR1 and CDR2 are SGDLS and YYNGEE. In DNA form, the CDR3 reads TGTGCCAGCAGCACCCAGACAGGGGCTAATTCACCCCTCCACTTT. This codes for CASSTQTGANSPLHF.

The J gene is TRBJ1-4, the V gene TRBV19, with D perhaps TRBD1 (6 bases). Germline V CDR1 and CDR2: LNHDA, SQIVND (reference sequence). The V end was cut by 7 bases, the J end by 6 bases, with 15 bases between. The length of the CDR3 is 14 residues. The chain's CDR3 is CASTPRGGYEKLFF. The CDR3 DNA follows: TGTGCCAGTACCCCCAGGGGCGGGTATGAAAAACTGTTTTTT.

This clone was seen a handful of times. The rearrangement uses TRBV19 and TRBJ1-2, with D possibly matching TRBD1 (6 bases). CDR1 is LNHDA, CDR2 SQIVND, per germline (reference sequence). The length of the CDR3 is 18 residues. Trimming left V 5 bases short and J 1 base short, with 23 bases between. The CDR3 DNA sequence: TGTGCCAGTAGTTTATTCCGGGACACCCTTCAATTTAACTATGGCTACACCTTC. Its translation: CASSLFRDTLQFNYGYTF.

J is TRBJ1-2 and V is TRBV30; D gene ambiguous. V was clipped by 0 bases and J by 0 bases, with 11 bases between them. This CDR3 has 15 amino acids. Germline V gene data show CDR1 as GTSNPN and CDR2 as SVGIG (reference sequence). The CDR3 spells CAWSVLNGPNYGYTF. Written as DNA, the CDR3 is TGTGCCTGGAGTGTACTGAACGGTCCTAACTATGGCTACACCTTC.

The chain is built from TRBV4-3 and TRBJ2-3; 10 bases map to TRBD1. V was clipped by 8 bases and J by 0 bases; unmatched bases: 5. Germline assignment: CDR1 LGHNA and CDR2 YSLEER. This CDR3 is 15 amino acids long. CDR3 sequence (DNA): TGCGCCAGCCGGGACAGGGGCTATAGCACAGATACGCAGTATTTT. Protein product: CASRDRGYSTDTQYF.

The chain has TRBV6-5 and TRBJ1-1, with D unclear. Trimming shortened V by 6 bases and J by 8 bases, and 22 bases separated the two germline ends. The CDR3 sequence is 15 residues long. The germline V gene has CDR1 MNHEY and CDR2 SVGAGI. The CDR3: CASRTNGPGHYEAFF. CDR3 sequence (DNA): TGTGCCAGCAGAACAAACGGCCCAGGCCATTACGAAGCTTTCTTT.

This clone was seen just once. J is TRBJ2-3 and V is TRBV9; 9 bases fit TRBD2. This CDR3 region has 18 residues. Losses at the gene ends were 3 bases for V and 1 base for J; bases not matched to a gene: 12. The germline gives CDR1 SGDLS, CDR2 YYNGEE. CDR3 nucleotide sequence: TGTGCCAGCAGCGCACTAGCGGGTCTATCGAGGGGCACAGATACGCAGTATTTT. This codes for CASSALAGLSRGTDTQYF.

The chain has TRBV27 and TRBJ2-7, with 11 bases that match TRBD2. Trimming cost V 6 bases and J 2 bases; bases outside gene matches: 3. Germline V lookup: CDR1 MNHEY, CDR2 SMNVEV (reference sequence). The CDR3 consists of 14 residues. In nucleotides, the CDR3 is TGTGCCAGCAGAGTAGCGGGAGGGCCCTACGAGCAGTACTTC. Its protein is CASRVAGGPYEQYF.

The V call is TRBV5-4, the J call TRBJ2-7; weak D call: TRBD1 (6 bases). Trimming pared 0 bases from V and 2 bases from J, leaving 9 bases between. The germline V gene has CDR1 SGHNT and CDR2 YYREEE (reference sequence). This CDR3 comprises 14 residues. The CDR3 reads CASSLGQVPYEQYF. In DNA form, the CDR3 reads TGTGCCAGCAGCTTGGGACAGGTACCCTACGAGCAGTACTTC. The variable domain in full, with the rest retrieved from reference TRBV5-4 and TRBJ2-7, is ETGVTQSPTHLIKTRGQQVTLRCSSQSGHNTVSWYQQALGQGPQFIFQYYREEENGRGNFPPRFSGLQFPNYSSELNVNALELDDSALYLCASSLGQVPYEQYFGPGTRLTVT.

V usage is TRBV29-1 and J usage is TRBJ1-1; possibly TRBD1 for D (6 bases). The germline V gene has CDR1 SQVTM and CDR2 ANQGSEA. The CDR3 has 16 amino acids. With 4 bases removed from V and 5 bases from J, the gap between germline ends came to 23 bases. DNA of the CDR3: TGCAGCGTTGTTAATGCACAGGGACCGGCGGTTACTGAAGCTTTCTTT. Translation gives CSVVNAQGPAVTEAFF.

The V call is TRBV15, the J call TRBJ1-2; 9 bases match TRBD1. CDR3 size: 13 residues. J gave up 8 bases and V 1 base, and 2 bases lay outside the gene matches. The germline gives CDR1 LNHNV, CDR2 YYDKDF (reference sequence). CDR3 DNA: TGTGCCACCAGCAGAGGGGACAGGGCCGGCTACACCTTC. Residues: CATSRGDRAGYTF.

The chain recombines TRBV6-1 with TRBJ1-4; 10 bases line up with TRBD1. The junction had 7 bases not matched to a gene; V was cut back by 2 bases and J by 7 bases. The CDR3 covers 16 residues. In germline, CDR1 is MNHNS, CDR2 SASEGT. The CDR3 spells CASSESVDRGSEKLFF. The CDR3, as DNA: TGTGCCAGCAGTGAAAGCGTGGACAGGGGGAGTGAAAAACTGTTTTTT.

The rearrangement uses TRBV5-1 and TRBJ1-2; 9 bases are a match to TRBD1. This CDR3 comprises 14 residues. The J segment lost 3 bases and the V segment lost 7 bases, leaving 7 bases of the junction unmatched. CDR1 is SGHRS and CDR2 is YFSETQ in the germline V gene. CDR3 region: CASRRDREDYGYTF. The CDR3 DNA reads as TGCGCCAGCCGGAGGGACAGGGAGGACTATGGCTACACCTTC.

The CDR3 reads CASRGQENEKLFF. CDR3 nucleotides: TGTGCCAGCAGAGGACAGGAAAATGAAAAACTGTTTTTT. This chain connects TRBV6-5 to TRBJ1-4; the match to TRBD1 covers 7 bases. The germline gives CDR1 MNHEY, CDR2 SVGAGI. V lost 6 bases and J lost 5; bases outside the gene matches: 3. The CDR3 runs to 13 residues.

The CDR3 region has the DNA TGCGCCAGCAGCCAAGGGGGGCTTAGCGGGGGGGTGTACAATGAGCAGTTCTTC. Amino acid sequence: CASSQGGLSGGVYNEQFF. The V gene is TRBV4-3, the J gene TRBJ2-1; 11 nucleotides line up with TRBD2. The CDR3 runs to 18 residues. J gave up 4 bases and V 1 base, and 9 bases lay outside the gene matches. The germline V gene encodes CDR1 LGHNA and CDR2 YSLEER.

V and J are TRBV5-1 and TRBJ2-2; TRBD1 aligns across 8 bases. With 0 bases clipped from V and 5 bases from J, the junction kept 6 bases outside the gene matches. This CDR3 is 16 amino acids long. Germline V gene data show CDR1 as SGHRS and CDR2 as YFSETQ. The CDR3 loop reads CASSLAGQGGTGELFF. Written as DNA, the CDR3 is TGCGCCAGCAGCTTGGCCGGACAGGGCGGGACCGGGGAGCTGTTTTTT.

The genes are TRBV9 and TRBJ2-2; 8 bases map to TRBD1. Germline V gene lookup returns CDR1 SGDLS and CDR2 YYNGEE. This CDR3 is 15 amino acids long. With 3 bases clipped from V and 1 base from J, the junction kept 2 bases outside the gene matches. The CDR3 region is CASSATGENTGELFF. CDR3 DNA: TGTGCCAGCAGCGCGACAGGGGAGAACACCGGGGAGCTGTTTTTT.

The sample holds a few counts of this clone. The gene calls are TRBV5-1 and TRBJ2-5; TRBD1 agrees at 11 bases. In germline, CDR1 is SGHRS, CDR2 YFSETQ. The V gene end was trimmed by 3 bases and the J gene end by 2 bases; junction bases not matched to a gene: 3. The CDR3 runs 15 residues. The DNA of the CDR3 is TGCGCCAGCAGCTACGGGACAGGGGGACAAGAGACCCAGTACTTC. This codes for CASSYGTGGQETQYF.

The rearrangement links TRBV6-1 to TRBJ2-7; 9 nucleotides align to TRBD1. The V and J ends lost 5 bases and 6 bases, in that order; junction bases with no gene match: 11. From germline, CDR1 is MNHNS and CDR2 SASEGT. CDR3 size: 15 residues. The CDR3 loop reads CASSLAGTGTSEQYF. CDR3 bases: TGTGCCAGCAGTCTTGCCGGGACAGGGACATCCGAGCAGTACTTC.

This clone appeared a few times. The chain employs TRBV5-1 and TRBJ2-3, with TRBD1 as a possible D gene (6 bases). The CDR3 has 15 amino acids. The V end lost 4 bases, the J end lost 2 bases, and 14 bases lay between the germline ends. Germline assignment: CDR1 SGHRS and CDR2 YFSETQ. The DNA for the CDR3 is TGCGCCAGCAGCGAACAACCAGGGGACACAGATACGCAGTATTTT. Its protein is CASSEQPGDTDTQYF.

The CDR3 region has the DNA TGCGCCAGCAGCTTGGGCACAGGGCCGATCCTTAGCTACACCTTC. This encodes CASSLGTGPILSYTF. The chain uses TRBV5-1 and TRBJ1-2, with D possibly being TRBD1 (6 bases). This CDR3 has 15 amino acids. Per the germline V gene, CDR1 is SGHRS and CDR2 is YFSETQ. Trimming stripped 0 bases from V and 9 bases from J, with 18 bases between.

The chain links TRBV14 to TRBJ2-2, with 9 bases that match TRBD1. Germline trimming cut 4 bases from V and 5 bases from J; bases unmatched to any gene: 2. This CDR3 contains 14 residues. Per the germline V gene, CDR1 is SGHDN and CDR2 is FVKESK. CDR3 loop: CASSRDRVTGELFF. The DNA of the CDR3 is TGTGCCAGCAGCCGGGACAGGGTTACCGGGGAGCTGTTTTTT. Looking up the rest from reference TRBV14 and TRBJ2-2 gives the full variable domain: EAGVTQFPSHSVIEKGQTVTLRCDPISGHDNLYWYRRVMGKEIKFLLHFVKESKQDESGMPNNRFLAERTGGTYSTLKVQPAELEDSGVYFCASSRDRVTGELFFGEGSRLTVL.

The CDR3 DNA reads TGTGCCAGCAGGCTTCCGGGACCCCTCCACTTT. Translated: CASRLPGPLHF. V usage is TRBV6-1 and J usage is TRBJ1-6; D ambiguous. The CDR3 is 11 amino acids. Germline V gene data show CDR1 as MNHNS and CDR2 as SASEGT. The ends were cut back, 6 bases at V and 12 bases at J, with 9 bases in the middle.

The rearrangement uses TRBV10-3 and TRBJ2-7, with 7 bases fitting TRBD2. Looked up from germline, CDR1 is ENHRY and CDR2 is SYGVKD. V shed 10 bases, J shed 0 bases, and the junction held 9 bases outside the gene matches. The CDR3 loop spans 14 amino acids. The CDR3: CATHSGSNSYEQYF. CDR3 in DNA: TGTGCCACCCATAGCGGGTCTAACTCCTACGAGCAGTACTTC.

This clone occurred a few times. The chain carries TRBV19 and TRBJ1-2; 7 positions match TRBD1. V shed 3 bases, J shed 3 bases, and the junction held 7 bases outside the gene matches. CDR1 and CDR2 from the germline V gene are LNHDA and SQIVND (reference sequence). This CDR3 spans 15 amino acids. This CDR3 reads CASSISWQGDYGYTF. CDR3 in DNA: TGTGCCAGTAGTATTTCTTGGCAGGGGGACTATGGCTACACCTTC.